A selection of T cell receptor beta chains follows, all from one sample in a study of cytomegalovirus exposure and HLA in healthy donors. Generated by immunoSEQ multiplex PCR, the TCRdb table keeps only in-frame clones and is missing some. Of 130,000 to 150,000 clones in the sample, about nine tenths were seen once. The specimen was PBMCs. The receptors originated from a man aged 18-30 years in good health and CMV-seronegative. The CDR3 runs from the conserved cysteine through the conserved F or W. D genes are given only for firm matches. Size values are once, few and many counts, or a class for expanded clones, and some rows have none.

v_gene,abundance,j_gene,d_gene,CDR3aa
TRBV6-1,-,TRBJ2-3,-,CASSPRTQTDTQYF
TRBV2,-,TRBJ1-5,-,CASKPGRDNQPQHF
TRBV6-6,-,TRBJ2-7,TRBD2,CASSSSREAYEQYF
TRBV2,-,TRBJ2-7,-,CASSEEGGATYEQYF
TRBV7-2,-,TRBJ2-1,TRBD2,CASSSLAASYNEQFF
TRBV28,-,TRBJ2-5,TRBD2,CASSLLKSGRRETQYF
TRBV2,-,TRBJ2-1,TRBD2,CASKGGTSGGVPAYNEQFF
TRBV12-5,-,TRBJ2-7,-,CASGPHSEATYEQYF
TRBV5-1,-,TRBJ1-5,-,CASSLAGGFNQPQHF
TRBV7-7,-,TRBJ2-5,-,CASSTRGQIEETQYF
TRBV7-9,-,TRBJ2-7,-,CASSRPIAGPNYEQYF
TRBV9,-,TRBJ1-2,TRBD1,CASSTGTGLDGYTF
TRBV5-1,-,TRBJ1-5,-,CASSLDRDQPQHF
TRBV29-1,-,TRBJ1-2,-,CSVEDRQTPTNYGYTF
TRBV27,-,TRBJ2-7,-,CASSPSRGPLSYEQYF
TRBV10-3,-,TRBJ2-6,-,CATAAGLHSGANVLTF
TRBV28,-,TRBJ2-7,TRBD2,CASSLRGRAYEQYF
TRBV13,-,TRBJ2-7,TRBD2,CASSLAGREGSYEQYF
TRBV28,-,TRBJ1-2,TRBD1,CASSVGQGTYGYTF
TRBV5-5,-,TRBJ1-2,-,CASTLVKGAPGYTF
TRBV6-6,-,TRBJ2-1,TRBD2,CASIILRAGGRNEQFF
TRBV6-4,few,TRBJ2-1,TRBD2,CASSDSAGDYNEQFF
TRBV5-6,-,TRBJ1-1,-,CASSTYDRLTEAFF
TRBV11-1,few,TRBJ1-6,-,CASSRTGNNSPLHF
TRBV7-9,few,TRBJ1-2,-,CASSRLNYGYTF
TRBV28,-,TRBJ2-7,-,CASSFHPGYEQYF
TRBV6-1,-,TRBJ2-5,TRBD1,CASSEFTGGEETQYF
TRBV6-1,-,TRBJ1-1,-,CASSDTGRGWHTEAFF
TRBV2,-,TRBJ2-5,TRBD2,CASSAREGPRETQYF
TRBV5-4,-,TRBJ2-7,TRBD1,CASSLSGTGFYEQYF
TRBV6-5,-,TRBJ2-7,TRBD1,CASSYGSGTGAYEQYF
TRBV4-3,once,TRBJ1-5,-,CASSQAWVTDGSQPQHF
TRBV6-5,-,TRBJ2-1,-,CASSYGGQYNEQFF
TRBV6-6,-,TRBJ2-7,TRBD1,CASSYWGQGPQNEQYF
TRBV7-9,-,TRBJ1-2,-,CASSLGDPYYGYTF
TRBV18,-,TRBJ2-7,TRBD2,CASSPPMGGGSYEQYF
TRBV6-5,few,TRBJ2-3,TRBD2,CASSYSAGGADTQYF
TRBV10-3,-,TRBJ2-3,-,CAIARVSTDTQYF
TRBV7-8,-,TRBJ1-5,-,CASSFDSQITQPQHF
TRBV5-1,-,TRBJ2-5,TRBD1,CASSAPETGGETQYF
TRBV5-6,-,TRBJ1-2,-,CASSLQGNYGYTF